This TCR beta chain came from a study of metastatic and nonmetastatic thyroid tumors. Study results and limitations: Within blood and tumor, benign nodules reportedly had significantly lower TCR beta diversity than malignant thyroid tumors did.

Deletions cut 10 bases from V and 4 bases from J, with 10 bases between. Germline CDR1 and CDR2: MDHEN and SYDVKM. This CDR3 contains 11 residues. There were no patients who had received any treatment before thyroid surgery. TCRdb re-called the PCR reads with MiXCR. Here the sample spans over 25,000 clones, around 16% being singletons. This clone is classed as medium-sized. Antigen unknown. Sequenced: blood. The receptor comes from a male donor with papillary thyroid cancer or a benign thyroid nodule (not recorded which). Some clones in this sample may be carry-over from other donors' samples. This chain links TRBV28 with TRBJ1-1; D gene ambiguous. CDR3 in amino acids: CATTWGTEAFF. The DNA for the CDR3 is TGTGCCACCACTTGGGGCACTGAAGCTTTCTTT.